This TCR beta chain stems from a study of cytomegalovirus exposure and HLA in healthy donors. Healthy individuals who donated bone marrow served as the donors. Study observations and caveats: Fewer N-insertions than the approximately 700-donor mean were reportedly shown by an Asian-associated ancestry cluster in a later analysis.

This clone was observed a single time. Antigen unknown. PCR amplification relied on 60 Vbeta primers (plus 13 Jbeta primers). Sequencing used immunoSEQ multiplex PCR; TCRdb keeps in-frame clones, though not all of them. This sample has some 150,000 clones, with 82% found just once. Sequencing was done on a sample of PBMCs. This TCR came from a woman aged 45-65 years in good health and CMV-seropositive.

This CDR3 reads CASSPGQGISYNEQFF. CDR3 nucleotides: TGTGCCAGCTCACCCGGACAGGGCATCTCCTACAATGAGCAGTTCTTC. The chain has TRBV18 and TRBJ2-1, with 8 bases aligning to TRBD1. This CDR3 contains 16 residues. Germline trimming cut 3 bases from V and 0 bases from J; bases unmatched to any gene: 4. Germline V lookup: CDR1 KGHSH, CDR2 LQKENI.